A single sample is the source of the 20 T cell receptor beta chains below, sequenced in a study of T cell responses to AZD1222 COVID-19 vaccine. Method: immunoSEQ multiplex PCR; TCRdb's copy keeps in-frame clones and lacks some. Here the sample spans about 140,000 clones, 85% to 90% being singletons. Sequences were derived from peripheral blood, sampled 28 days after the second AZD1222 dose. The receptors were sampled from an adult who received the AZD1222 COVID-19 vaccine.

This chain joins TRBV2 and TRBJ2-7, with 8 bases that match TRBD2. The CDR3 consists of 14 residues. The J segment lost 5 bases and the V segment lost 7 bases, leaving 10 bases of the junction unmatched. Germline V CDR1 and CDR2: SNHLY, FYNNEI. The CDR3 here is CASKSAGVVHEQYF. As DNA, the CDR3 is TGTGCCAGCAAATCAGCGGGAGTAGTACACGAGCAGTACTTC.

Remarks on this clone: At the DNA level, this CDR3 is encoded by other sequences in the same sample as well. This chain connects TRBV12-3 or TRBV12-4 to TRBJ2-7; possible D gene TRBD2, 5 bases. Trimming took off 3 bases at V and 1 base at J, with 7 bases between the two ends. The CDR3 is made up of 13 amino acids. The CDR3: CASSLGGSYEQYF. DNA for the CDR3: TGTGCCAGCAGTTTGGGCGGGTCCTACGAGCAGTACTTC.

The gene calls are TRBV5-8 and TRBJ2-7; D not resolved. Germline V gene lookup returns CDR1 SGHTS and CDR2 YDEGEE. Trimming pared 3 bases from V and 2 bases from J, leaving 0 bases between. This CDR3 spans 10 amino acids. The CDR3 nucleotides are TGTGCCAGCAGCTCCTACGAGCAGTACTTC. It yields the protein CASSSYEQYF.

The rearrangement joins TRBV4-2 to TRBJ1-2; a weak D match, TRBD1 (6 bases). Germline values: CDR1 LGHNA, CDR2 YNFKEQ. The CDR3 covers 13 residues. Trimming took off 4 bases at V and 7 bases at J, with 13 bases between the two ends. The CDR3 region has the DNA TGTGCCAGCAGCCCCGCAGGGGAAGGTGGCTACACCTTC. Its translation is CASSPAGEGGYTF.

J is TRBJ2-7 and V is TRBV7-9; D not certain. The germline V gene encodes CDR1 SEHNR and CDR2 FQNEAQ (reference sequence). V was trimmed by 5 bases and J by 0 bases, leaving 14 bases between them. This CDR3 has 15 amino acids. This CDR3 is CASSPTVASSYEQYF. For the CDR3, the DNA is TGTGCCAGCAGCCCTACGGTAGCCAGCTCCTACGAGCAGTACTTC.

This clone has more than one count but fewer than ten. The gene calls are TRBV5-1 and TRBJ2-3, with TRBD1 as a possible D gene (5 bases). Germline CDR1 reads SGHRS; CDR2 reads YFSETQ. The CDR3 consists of 16 residues. Trimming removed 0 bases at V and 1 base at J, with 12 bases between. DNA of the CDR3: TGCGCCAGCAGCTTGGCCAGGGTAGGACGCACAGATACGCAGTATTTT. It translates to CASSLARVGRTDTQYF.

The chain couples TRBV29-1 to TRBJ2-3, with 8 bases fitting TRBD1. In germline, CDR1 is SQVTM, CDR2 ANQGSEA. The CDR3 runs 14 residues. With 7 bases clipped from V and 2 bases from J, the junction kept 8 bases outside the gene matches. CDR3 DNA: TGCAGCGAAAGAGACAGGGGCCCCACAGATACGCAGTATTTT. Translating gives CSERDRGPTDTQYF.

V and J are TRBV16 and TRBJ1-2, with no clear D. Germline V lookup: CDR1 KGHSY, CDR2 FQNENV. The CDR3 is made up of 13 amino acids. V lost 1 base, J lost 6 bases, and 9 bases lay in between. CDR3 protein: CASSQLVGDGYTF. As DNA, the CDR3 is TGTGCCAGCAGCCAATTGGTAGGCGATGGCTACACCTTC.

This rearrangement joins TRBV5-1 to TRBJ1-5; no reliable D call. This CDR3 is 13 amino acids long. Germline loops: CDR1 SGHRS, CDR2 YFSETQ. The V end was cut by 0 bases, the J end by 5 bases, with 6 bases between. The CDR3 bases are TGCGCCAGCAGCTTGGTCCCGGATCAGCCCCAGCATTTT. This codes for CASSLVPDQPQHF.

The V and J genes are TRBV27 and TRBJ1-5, with D tentatively TRBD1 (5 bases). V was clipped by 1 base and J by 6 bases, with 7 bases between them. CDR3 length equals 13 residues. Germline loops: CDR1 MNHEY, CDR2 SMNVEV (reference sequence). CDR3 residues: CASSLLRGQPQHF. The CDR3 DNA reads as TGTGCCAGCAGTTTATTGAGGGGTCAGCCCCAGCATTTT.

The chain is built from TRBV10-3 and TRBJ2-1; 7 positions match TRBD1. This CDR3 contains 19 residues. Germline lookup yields CDR1 ENHRY and CDR2 SYGVKD. The V segment lost 0 bases and the J segment 0 bases; nucleotides outside the gene matches: 11. CDR3 coding DNA: TGTGCCATCAGTGAGTCAATGGGACAGAGTACCTACTCCTACAATGAGCAGTTCTTC. Protein sequence: CAISESMGQSTYSYNEQFF.

This clone was detected once. V is TRBV5-1 and J is TRBJ2-3; a weak D match, TRBD2 (5 bases). This CDR3 has 14 residues. Germline loops: CDR1 SGHRS, CDR2 YFSETQ. Trimming cost V 0 bases and J 5 bases, with 10 bases left between them. CDR3 nucleotides: TGCGCCAGCAGCTTGGCTCAGGCGGGAGATACGCAGTATTTT. Translated, it gives CASSLAQAGDTQYF.

This clone was recorded only once. The gene calls are TRBV9 and TRBJ1-2; D possibly corresponds to TRBD1 (5 bases). Between the trimmed V and J ends, which lost 3 bases and 0 bases, there was a span of 12 bases. CDR3 size: 15 residues. Germline V lookup: CDR1 SGDLS, CDR2 YYNGEE. The CDR3 protein is CASSAGDGTNYGYTF. CDR3 DNA: TGTGCCAGCAGCGCTGGGGACGGTACTAACTATGGCTACACCTTC.

The J gene is TRBJ1-4, the V gene TRBV9, with TRBD1 matching 7 bases. Unmatched junction bases numbered 6, after V lost 3 bases and J lost 4 bases. CDR3 size: 15 residues. Germline CDR1 SGDLS, CDR2 YYNGEE. The CDR3 protein is CASSGGGTVNEKLFF. The CDR3 DNA follows: TGTGCCAGCAGCGGGGGTGGGACAGTTAATGAAAAACTGTTTTTT.

V usage is TRBV4-2 and J usage is TRBJ1-2, with D tentatively TRBD1 (5 bases). The CDR3 contains 14 residues. Germline V gene data show CDR1 as LGHNA and CDR2 as YNFKEQ. V was pared by 0 bases and J by 7 bases, with 12 bases between. CDR3 region: CASSQDGTLAGYTF. As DNA, the CDR3 is TGTGCCAGCAGCCAAGACGGGACGCTGGCTGGCTACACCTTC.

The chain is built from TRBV10-3 and TRBJ2-1; 9 bases are a match to TRBD1. The germline V gene encodes CDR1 ENHRY and CDR2 SYGVKD. Losses at the gene ends were 5 bases for V and 6 bases for J; bases not matched to a gene: 5. This CDR3 has 14 amino acids. As DNA, the CDR3 is TGTGCCATCAGTAACAGGGGGCTCGGCAATGAGCAGTTCTTC. This encodes CAISNRGLGNEQFF.

This clone is a singleton in its sample. The chain has TRBV7-2 and TRBJ2-1; 9 bases are shared with TRBD2. J was trimmed by 3 bases and V by 5 bases; bases with no gene match: 11. CDR1 and CDR2 from the germline V gene are SGHTA and FQGNSA. This CDR3 is 17 amino acids long. CDR3 in amino acids: CASSPRTSDLVYNEQFF. CDR3 coding DNA: TGTGCCAGCAGCCCCCGGACTAGCGATTTGGTCTACAATGAGCAGTTCTTC.

The chain combines TRBV9 with TRBJ2-5, with 16 bases fitting TRBD2. This CDR3 has 18 residues. The germline V gene has CDR1 SGDLS and CDR2 YYNGEE. Unmatched junction bases numbered 9, after V lost 3 bases and J lost 4 bases. CDR3 amino acids: CASSAGTSGRAGLETQYF. The CDR3 DNA is TGTGCCAGCAGCGCCGGGACTAGCGGGAGGGCCGGTCTAGAGACCCAGTACTTC. Combining the CDR3 with reference TRBV9 and TRBJ2-5 gives the whole variable domain DSGVTQTPKHLITATGQRVTLRCSPRSGDLSVYWYQQSLDQGLQFLIQYYNGEERAKGNILERFSAQQFPDLHSELNLSSLELGDSALYFCASSAGTSGRAGLETQYFGPGTRLLVL.

V and J are TRBV5-4 and TRBJ2-1; 10 bases align to TRBD2. The CDR3 sequence is 14 residues long. CDR1 is SGHNT and CDR2 is YYREEE in the germline V gene (reference sequence). Losses at the gene ends were 6 bases for V and 7 bases for J; bases not matched to a gene: 7. Here the CDR3 DNA reads TGTGCCAGCACGAGCGGGGGGGATGAGAATGAGCAGTTCTTC. Amino acid sequence: CASTSGGDENEQFF.

This clone was seen only once. The chain employs TRBV11-2 and TRBJ2-3; 10 bases are shared with TRBD2. Germline-derived CDR1 and CDR2 are SGHAT and FQNNGV. With V trimmed by 4 bases and J by 6 bases, 13 bases remained unmatched. CDR3 size: 17 residues. This CDR3 is CASSYGGGLASSDTQYF. The DNA of the CDR3 is TGTGCCAGCAGCTATGGGGGGGGACTAGCGTCTTCGGATACGCAGTATTTT.